The 29 T cell receptor beta chains presented below share a single source sample, sequenced in a study of shared clonotypes between healthy human individuals. The repertoire was sequenced with immunoSEQ multiplex PCR; TCRdb's copy has only in-frame clones and lacks some. The repertoire holds 2 million to 2.5 million clones, approximately 96% seen once, with roughly 0.13% in the top ten. The sequenced sample consisted of naive CD4+ T cells sorted from blood. Stated subset: CD45RA+ positively selected. Every receptor here comes from a man between 18 and 35 years old in good health.

The chain uses TRBV6-5 and TRBJ2-5; 12 nucleotides line up with TRBD1. Germline trimming cut 3 bases from V and 3 bases from J; bases unmatched to any gene: 5. The CDR3 is made up of 16 amino acids. Germline assignment: CDR1 MNHEY and CDR2 SVGAGI. CDR3 coding DNA: TGTGCCAGCAGTTATACGGGACAGGGGGCAAAAGAGACCCAGTACTTC. Its protein is CASSYTGQGAKETQYF.

The J gene is TRBJ2-7, the V gene TRBV10-1, with D possibly TRBD1 on 6 matching bases. Looked up from germline, CDR1 is WNHNN and CDR2 is SYGVQD (reference sequence). V lost 0 bases and J lost 6, with 12 bases in between. The CDR3 runs to 14 residues. The CDR3 region has the DNA TGCGCCAGCAGTGAGTCGATTAGCAGGGGCGAGCAGTACTTC. Translation gives CASSESISRGEQYF.

The chain joins TRBV7-9 to TRBJ2-7; possibly TRBD2 for D (7 bases). Trimming took off 5 bases at V and 0 bases at J, with 26 bases between the two ends. The germline V gene encodes CDR1 SEHNR and CDR2 FQNEAQ (reference sequence). CDR3 length: 19 residues. In DNA, the CDR3 is TGTGCCAGCAGCGCCGGGACTCGATTCGGGGGGCAAGGCTCCTACGAGCAGTACTTC. It encodes CASSAGTRFGGQGSYEQYF.

The chain recombines TRBV28 with TRBJ1-5, with no clear D. The CDR3 consists of 14 residues. Trimming shortened V by 6 bases and J by 0 bases, and 9 bases separated the two germline ends. Germline V gene lookup returns CDR1 MDHEN and CDR2 SYDVKM. In DNA, the CDR3 is TGTGCCAGCAGACTGGGGATTAGCAATCAGCCCCAGCATTTT. The encoded protein is CASRLGISNQPQHF.

The V and J genes are TRBV5-4 and TRBJ1-5; the match to TRBD1 covers 9 bases. Germline V CDR1 and CDR2: SGHNT, YYREEE (reference sequence). Trimming took 4 bases from V and 6 from J; bases not matched to a gene: 2. The CDR3 is 13 residues long. The CDR3 region is CASSQDRGQPQHF. In DNA, the CDR3 is TGTGCCAGCAGCCAGGACAGGGGTCAGCCCCAGCATTTT. Filled out from reference TRBV5-4 and TRBJ1-5, the complete variable domain reads ETGVTQSPTHLIKTRGQQVTLRCSSQSGHNTVSWYQQALGQGPQFIFQYYREEENGRGNFPPRFSGLQFPNYSSELNVNALELDDSALYLCASSQDRGQPQHFGDGTRLSIL.

The V gene is TRBV13, the J gene TRBJ1-1, with 12 nucleotides matching TRBD1. The V gene's germline CDR1 is PRHDT and CDR2 FYEKMQ (reference sequence). The CDR3 runs to 19 residues. The ends lost 5 bases at V and 2 bases at J; junction bases unmatched: 15. The CDR3 protein is CASSLLLPGQGARNTEAFF. The CDR3 nucleotides read TGTGCCAGCAGCCTACTCCTCCCGGGACAGGGGGCGCGTAACACTGAAGCTTTCTTT.

V and J are TRBV27 and TRBJ1-4; TRBD1 matches at 7 bases. This CDR3 is built from 16 residues. CDR1 is MNHEY, CDR2 SMNVEV, per germline (reference sequence). Unmatched junction bases numbered 5, after V lost 4 bases and J lost 0 bases. The CDR3 loop is CASSSDRLATNEKLFF. The CDR3 nucleotides read TGTGCCAGCAGTTCGGACAGGCTAGCAACTAATGAAAAACTGTTTTTT.

The genes are TRBV5-6 and TRBJ2-3; 10 bases map to TRBD2. The ends lost 5 bases at V and 5 bases at J; junction bases unmatched: 2. CDR3 length equals 13 residues. From germline, CDR1 is SGHDT and CDR2 YYEEEE. The CDR3 loop is CASRRLAGDTQYF. CDR3 sequence (DNA): TGTGCCAGCAGGCGACTAGCGGGAGATACGCAGTATTTT.

CDR3 in amino acids: CASSQGPGGRNEQFF. In DNA, the CDR3 is TGTGCCAGCAGCCAAGGGCCGGGGGGACGGAATGAGCAGTTCTTC. The chain carries TRBV14 and TRBJ2-1; TRBD2 aligns across 7 bases. The CDR3 has 15 residues. V was pared by 1 base and J by 7 bases, with 7 bases of the junction left unmatched. Per germline, CDR1 SGHDN and CDR2 FVKESK.

Points on this clone: At the DNA level, this CDR3 is encoded by other sequences in the same sample as well. The chain combines TRBV5-4 with TRBJ2-5; tentatively, D is TRBD1 (5 bases). Germline lookup yields CDR1 SGHNT and CDR2 YYREEE (reference sequence). The ends were cut back, 0 bases at V and 2 bases at J, with 8 bases in the middle. The CDR3 covers 14 residues. CDR3 loop: CASSLAGRQETQYF. CDR3 nucleotide sequence: TGTGCCAGCAGCTTGGCAGGGCGGCAAGAGACCCAGTACTTC.

This chain uses TRBV2 with TRBJ2-3, with D possibly matching TRBD2 (6 bases). Trimming took off 6 bases at V and 5 bases at J, with 12 bases between the two ends. Germline lookup yields CDR1 SNHLY and CDR2 FYNNEI. The CDR3 consists of 13 residues. The chain's CDR3 is CASSGRTGDTQYF. CDR3 sequence (DNA): TGTGCCAGCAGCGGGAGAACAGGAGATACGCAGTATTTT.

This chain links TRBV6-5 with TRBJ1-2; 9 nucleotides agree with TRBD1. Trimming removed 6 bases from V and 7 bases from J; junction bases left unmatched: 12. CDR3 length equals 15 residues. The germline CDR1 and CDR2 sequences are MNHEY and SVGAGI. CDR3 sequence: CASRAGTGSSGGYTF. DNA for the CDR3: TGTGCCAGCAGGGCAGGGACAGGGTCTTCGGGTGGCTACACCTTC.

The CDR3 coding sequence is TGTGCCAGTAGTATAGGCCCATCGAGGGGCGACGAGCAGTACTTC. Residues: CASSIGPSRGDEQYF. The chain employs TRBV19 and TRBJ2-7; D could derive from TRBD1 or TRBD2 (5 bases each). The V and J ends lost 1 base and 5 bases respectively, with 15 bases between them. Germline CDR1 is LNHDA and CDR2 is SQIVND (reference sequence). The CDR3 consists of 15 residues.

The J gene is TRBJ2-1, the V gene TRBV7-8; D is uncertain. With 5 bases removed from V and 7 bases from J, the gap between germline ends came to 12 bases. The CDR3 is 13 residues long. Germline lookup yields CDR1 SGHVS and CDR2 FQNEAQ. The CDR3 protein is CASSPPLGNEQFF. The DNA of the CDR3 is TGTGCCAGCAGCCCCCCCCTAGGGAATGAGCAGTTCTTC.

The V and J genes are TRBV2 and TRBJ1-2; the D gene is possibly TRBD1 (5 bases). V lost 7 bases to trimming and J lost 0 bases, with 18 bases between them. CDR3 length: 16 residues. Germline CDR1 and CDR2: SNHLY and FYNNEI. The CDR3 nucleotides are TGTGCCAGCATTCCTCAGGGTTCGGCAGCTAACTATGGCTACACCTTC. Translating gives CASIPQGSAANYGYTF. The full variable domain, its missing parts supplied by reference TRBV2 and TRBJ1-2, is EPEVTQTPSHQVTQMGQEVILRCVPISNHLYFYWYRQILGQKVEFLVSFYNNEISEKSEIFDDQFSVERPDGSNFTLKIRSTKLEDSAMYFCASIPQGSAANYGYTFGSGTRLTVV.

The J gene is TRBJ2-1, the V gene TRBV9, with 10 bases fitting TRBD2. Germline values: CDR1 SGDLS, CDR2 YYNGEE. V was clipped by 2 bases and J by 8 bases; unmatched bases: 4. The CDR3 runs 14 residues. The CDR3: CASSVGAGGDEQFF. The CDR3 coding sequence is TGTGCCAGCAGCGTCGGAGCGGGAGGGGATGAGCAGTTCTTC.

The chain carries TRBV6-6 and TRBJ1-1, with 7 bases fitting TRBD1. Germline CDR1 reads MNHNY; CDR2 reads SVGAGI (reference sequence). V was clipped by 7 bases and J by 4 bases; unmatched bases: 6. The CDR3 contains 13 residues. The CDR3 region is CASMRQGSTEAFF. The CDR3 DNA reads TGTGCCAGCATGCGACAGGGCAGCACTGAAGCTTTCTTT.

V is TRBV30 and J is TRBJ1-6, with D uncertain. V lost 3 bases and J 7 bases, leaving 4 bases between the germline ends. The CDR3 is 11 amino acids. Looked up from germline, CDR1 is GTSNPN and CDR2 is SVGIG (reference sequence). CDR3 region: CAWRSNSPLHF. In DNA, the CDR3 is TGTGCCTGGAGGTCGAATTCACCCCTCCACTTT.

This rearrangement joins TRBV13 to TRBJ2-5, with 8 bases identical to TRBD2. The germline gives CDR1 PRHDT, CDR2 FYEKMQ (reference sequence). CDR3 length equals 18 residues. J gave up 0 bases and V 1 base, and 10 bases lay outside the gene matches. The CDR3 DNA is TGTGCCAGCAGCTTAGAATCTCGGGTGACTAGCGACCAAGAGACCCAGTACTTC. Its protein product is CASSLESRVTSDQETQYF.

The chain carries TRBV19 and TRBJ2-5, with 7 bases matching TRBD1. Per the germline V gene, CDR1 is LNHDA and CDR2 is SQIVND (reference sequence). Germline trimming cut 6 bases from V and 5 bases from J; bases unmatched to any gene: 12. The CDR3 is 15 residues long. CDR3 sequence: CASSLQGILGETQYF. Written as DNA, the CDR3 is TGTGCCAGTAGCCTACAGGGGATCCTGGGGGAGACCCAGTACTTC.

The chain carries TRBV9 and TRBJ1-4; tentatively, D is TRBD1 (5 bases). Trimming shortened V by 0 bases and J by 5 bases, and 11 bases separated the two germline ends. Looked up from germline, CDR1 is SGDLS and CDR2 is YYNGEE. This CDR3 comprises 15 residues. The CDR3 loop is CASSVVGRENEKLFF. DNA of the CDR3: TGTGCCAGCAGCGTAGTGGGCAGGGAAAATGAAAAACTGTTTTTT.

This chain links TRBV10-3 with TRBJ2-1, with 7 bases matching TRBD2. The CDR3 extends over 16 amino acids. Germline V CDR1 and CDR2: ENHRY, SYGVKD. Trimming at V came to 0 bases and at J to 9 bases, leaving 11 bases not matched to a gene. In nucleotides, the CDR3 is TGTGCCATCAGTGAGTCGATCGGGGGGTTTGAGGGTGAGCAGTTCTTC. Its protein is CAISESIGGFEGEQFF.

The chain combines TRBV7-9 with TRBJ2-3, with 10 bases lining up with TRBD2. The germline V gene has CDR1 SEHNR and CDR2 FQNEAQ (reference sequence). V was pared by 4 bases and J by 3 bases, with 7 bases of the junction left unmatched. This CDR3 comprises 16 residues. CDR3 region: CASSYLAGGGTDTQYF. The CDR3 nucleotides read TGTGCCAGCAGCTATTTAGCGGGAGGAGGTACAGATACGCAGTATTTT.

This clone was seen once. This chain connects TRBV10-2 to TRBJ2-3; 8 bases are a match to TRBD2. V lost 7 bases to trimming and J lost 0 bases; unmatched junction nucleotides: 9. The CDR3 is 16 amino acids. Per the germline V gene, CDR1 is WSHSY and CDR2 is SAAADI. The DNA of the CDR3 is TGCGCCAGCACCGAGGGGCTAGCGGGTAGCACAGATACGCAGTATTTT. It codes for CASTEGLAGSTDTQYF.

In the case of this clone: This specimen includes other DNA sequences encoding the same CDR3. V usage is TRBV2 and J usage is TRBJ2-3; 8 nucleotides agree with TRBD1. This CDR3 is built from 14 residues. The J segment lost 2 bases and the V segment lost 6 bases, leaving 4 bases of the junction unmatched. The germline gives CDR1 SNHLY, CDR2 FYNNEI. The CDR3 sequence is CASSQGASTDTQYF. The CDR3 DNA follows: TGTGCCAGCAGCCAGGGGGCGTCCACAGATACGCAGTATTTT.

The V and J genes are TRBV5-1 and TRBJ2-3; TRBD2 is a possible D gene (6 bases). Trimming pared 5 bases from V and 0 bases from J, leaving 10 bases between. From germline, CDR1 is SGHRS and CDR2 YFSETQ. The CDR3 runs to 14 residues. The CDR3: CASREGRSTDTQYF. The CDR3 DNA follows: TGCGCCAGCAGGGAGGGGCGAAGCACAGATACGCAGTATTTT.

CDR3 protein: CASSSAQGGGELFF. CDR3 nucleotides: TGCGCCAGCAGCTCAGCCCAGGGAGGCGGGGAGCTGTTTTTT. The V call is TRBV5-1, the J call TRBJ2-2; tentatively, D is TRBD2 (6 bases). Germline values: CDR1 SGHRS, CDR2 YFSETQ. CDR3 length: 14 amino acids. V was clipped by 3 bases and J by 7 bases, with 13 bases between them.

The chain links TRBV5-4 to TRBJ1-2, with a possible D match to TRBD1 (6 bases). CDR1 is SGHNT, CDR2 YYREEE, per germline (reference sequence). Trimming pared 4 bases from V and 4 bases from J, leaving 14 bases between. This CDR3 contains 14 residues. The CDR3 bases are TGTGCCAGCAGCGCCTGGACAGCACTCTATGGCTACACCTTC. Encoded protein: CASSAWTALYGYTF.

The V call is TRBV6-5, the J call TRBJ2-7, with 13 positions matching TRBD2. CDR1 is MNHEY, CDR2 SVGAGI, per germline. The CDR3 runs to 14 residues. The J segment lost 6 bases and the V segment lost 7 bases, leaving 6 bases of the junction unmatched. In nucleotides, the CDR3 is TGTGCCAGCACCCCAGGACTAGCGGGAGTCGAGCAGTACTTC. Protein sequence: CASTPGLAGVEQYF.